The source of this TCR beta chain is a study of Ad26.COV2.S vaccination and SARS-CoV-2 variants. Overall study: As a participant in COV1001, the donor was in the Ad26.COV2.S trial arm. The authors gave Ad26.COV2.S intramuscularly, either once or twice 56 days apart.

Profiled with immunoSEQ multiplex PCR; TCRdb holds only in-frame clones, not every one. Here the sample spans some 300,000 clones, more than 70% being singletons. On this clone: Its target is unknown.

V shed 6 bases, J shed 11 bases, and the junction held 8 bases outside the gene matches. The CDR3 has 12 amino acids. Germline CDR1 MNHEY, CDR2 SVGAGI. Treatment reported: around 19 received Ad26.COV2.S at low or high dose, single or two shots; several received placebo; per-sample allocation not given. Sampling happened 63 days after the first vaccine or placebo injection. In the vaccine, an Ad26 vector expressed the SARS-CoV-2 spike of the Wuhan strain. Study observations and caveats: Assessments of TCR breadth and depth may have underestimated the total T cell responses.

This chain connects TRBV6-5 to TRBJ1-1; 8 bases fit TRBD1. The input for sequencing was peripheral blood, taken in a trial of Ad26.COV2.S vaccine versus placebo. The receptor was isolated from a person aged 18-60 years who received the Ad26.COV2.S COVID-19 vaccine or a placebo. CDR3: CASSRQGHGAFF. For the CDR3, the DNA is TGTGCCAGCAGCCGACAGGGGCACGGGGCTTTCTTT.